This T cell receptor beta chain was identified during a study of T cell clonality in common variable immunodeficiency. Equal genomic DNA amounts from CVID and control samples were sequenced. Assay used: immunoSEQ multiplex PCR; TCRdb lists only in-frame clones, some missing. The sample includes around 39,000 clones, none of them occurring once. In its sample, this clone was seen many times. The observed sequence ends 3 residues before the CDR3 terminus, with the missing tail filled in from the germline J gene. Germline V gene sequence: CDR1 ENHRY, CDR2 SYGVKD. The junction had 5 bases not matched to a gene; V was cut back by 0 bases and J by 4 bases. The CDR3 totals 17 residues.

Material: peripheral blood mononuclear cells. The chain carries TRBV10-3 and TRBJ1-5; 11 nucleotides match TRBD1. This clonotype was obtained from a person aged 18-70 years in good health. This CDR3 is CAISESLGTGGNQPQHF. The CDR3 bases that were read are TGTGCCATCAGTGAGTCGCTGGGGACAGGGGGGAATCAGCCC.